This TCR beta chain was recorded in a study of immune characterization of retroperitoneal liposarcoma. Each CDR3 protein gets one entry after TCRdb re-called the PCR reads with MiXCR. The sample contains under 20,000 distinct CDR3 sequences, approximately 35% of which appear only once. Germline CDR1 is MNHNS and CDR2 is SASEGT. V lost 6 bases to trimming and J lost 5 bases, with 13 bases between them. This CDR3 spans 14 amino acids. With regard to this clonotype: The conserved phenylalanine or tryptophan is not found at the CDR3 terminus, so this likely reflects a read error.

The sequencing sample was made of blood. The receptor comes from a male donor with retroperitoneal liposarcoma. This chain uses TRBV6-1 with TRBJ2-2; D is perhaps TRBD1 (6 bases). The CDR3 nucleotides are TGTGCCAGCAGCCGCGGACAGAATACCGGGGAGCTGTTTTCT. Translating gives CASSRGQNTGELFS.